This T cell receptor beta chain was obtained from a study of vaccination and CD4 T cells after COVID-19 (dated by TCRdb to about 2022). In the study overall: SARS-CoV-2 positivity had been established in the convalescent patients by nasal swab PCR, and mild disease was recorded in about 9 of these patients and severe disease in one. The cultures were stimulated with overlapping spike peptide pools from SARS-CoV-2 and from the common cold coronaviruses HCoV-NL63, HCoV-OC43 and HCoV-229E. The convalescent cohort included six males and four females, with two Hispanic individuals, seven Caucasians, two Asians and one multiracial person. In over 8 COVID-19 convalescent patients and several infection-naive healthy vaccine recipients, the spike-specific CD4+ TCR repertoire before mRNA vaccination was compared with the repertoire after mRNA vaccination. As controls, cultures received a CEFX viral epitope pool (the positive control), an HIV-1 Nef peptide pool (the negative control), or no peptide at all. Post-COVID blood samples were collected from convalescent patients a median of around 100 days after diagnosis, with a range of roughly 30 to 161 days. Post-vaccine blood samples were collected a median of around 2.5 months after the second vaccine dose, ranging from 14 to 241 days. Participants received two doses of either the Pfizer-BioNTech BNT162b2 vaccine (n=8) or the Moderna mRNA-1273 vaccine (n=2). Study-level results and caveats: Only a relatively small number of convalescent patients were included in the study, and early timepoints following natural infection were not analyzed. The median number of SARS-CoV-2-reactive clonotypes rose from 20 to 25 after infection to roughly 40 after vaccination, but the change was not significant. Of the vaccine-specific clones in convalescent patients, 304 of 307, or nearly all, reacted only to SARS-CoV-2 spike and did not cross-react with common cold coronaviruses. Among the post-vaccine SARS-CoV-2-reactive clones in convalescent patients, a median approximately 90% showed up only after vaccination, which suggests vaccine-specific priming.

Spanning cysteine to phenylalanine, the CDR3 consists of 15 amino acids. The retained sequence is limited to the CDR3, 45 bases, with the frame set at the first base. According to the germline V gene, CDR1 reads SGHVS and CDR2 reads FQNEAQ. From V the trimming removes 6 bases and from J it removes 2 bases, while the gene matches leave 4 bases of the junction unaccounted for. This clonotype was counted a few times. No cognate antigen has been identified for it. Base qualities are not provided; no much larger clone lies one nucleotide away. The library relied on PCR. DNA from cultured CD4+ T cells underwent TCR sequencing with the Oncomine TCR Beta short-read assay at the Johns Hopkins FTIC core. Genomic DNA was extracted from the cultured CD4+ T cells with the QIAamp micro DNA kit. Oncomine TCR Beta libraries from cultured CD4+ T cells were pooled with unique dual indexes and sequenced on an Illumina iSeq 100. On the study's bioinformatics: Non-productive sequences were filtered out, and CDR3s that did not start with C, did not end with F or W, or were shorter than 7 amino acids were discarded. The MANAFEST web application identified antigen-specific clonotypes by comparing peptide-stimulated wells against reference wells and other culture wells. For a clone to be called positive, the clone needed an FDR below 0.05, an odds ratio above 5, and a productive frequency above 0.1% in at least two of three replicate wells. Clonotypes that were significantly expanded in both SARS-CoV-2 spike wells and at least one common cold coronavirus spike condition were defined as cross-reactive. Similarity between CDR3 sequences was evaluated in R version 3.6.1 using Levenshtein distances (stringdist) and unrooted phylogenetic trees (ape). TCRdb applied fastp at Q25 and MiXCR to the public reads, then kept only in-frame beta chains. All rows with the same CDR3 protein become a single entry with the most common DNA and genes. The V and J calls shown here were made by TCRdb, not taken from the authors' results. For this sample the table gives roughly 19,000 distinct CDR3 sequences, of which roughly 45% were detected only once. The biggest ten clones account for 6.5% of the sample.

This specimen's treatment or condition label, interpreted: approximately nine-day PBMC culture with coronavirus spike peptide pools or control peptides (ViraFEST assay). The ViraFEST assay, used in the study, expanded antigen-specific T cells with peptide pools and then identified the expanded clonotypes through TCR sequencing. The positive SARS-CoV-2 PCR tests of the convalescent patients were dated from March to December 2020, before the Alpha, Beta and Delta variants emerged in the United States. PBMCs were cultured at a few million per well in IMDM supplemented with 5% human AB serum and around 10 IU/ml IL-2, with about 10 ug/ml peptide pools added. Half of the culture medium was replaced with fresh IL-2-containing medium on days 3 and 7. Once the cells had been in culture for over nine days, the EasySep CD4+ T cell isolation kit was used to isolate CD4+ T cells by negative selection. Ficoll-Paque Plus gradient centrifugation was used to isolate PBMCs from whole blood, and the isolated PBMCs were then either used fresh or cryopreserved at -140C. Each culture condition was generally run in triplicate wells.

This clonotype was obtained from a human donor who had recovered from COVID-19. In this chain, TRBV7-8 is recombined with TRBJ1-3, and 10 junctional nucleotides match TRBD1. Sequenced sample: CD4+ T cells from blood, cultured in vitro. At the DNA level, the sequence is TGTGCCAGCAGTTGGGACAGGGGTGCTGGAAACACCATATATTTT. Its protein reads: CASSWDRGAGNTIYF.